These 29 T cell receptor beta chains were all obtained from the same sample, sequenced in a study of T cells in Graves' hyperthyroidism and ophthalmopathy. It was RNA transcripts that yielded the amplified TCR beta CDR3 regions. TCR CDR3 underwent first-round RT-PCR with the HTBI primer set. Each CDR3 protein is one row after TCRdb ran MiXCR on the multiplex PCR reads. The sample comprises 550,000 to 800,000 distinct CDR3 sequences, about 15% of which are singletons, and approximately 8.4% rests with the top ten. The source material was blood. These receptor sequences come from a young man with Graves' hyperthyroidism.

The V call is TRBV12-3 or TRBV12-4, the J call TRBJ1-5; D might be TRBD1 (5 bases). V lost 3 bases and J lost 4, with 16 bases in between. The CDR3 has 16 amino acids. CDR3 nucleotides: TGTGCCAGCAGTTTCACGGGGAGGGGCCAAAATCAGCCCCAGCATTTT. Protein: CASSFTGRGQNQPQHF.

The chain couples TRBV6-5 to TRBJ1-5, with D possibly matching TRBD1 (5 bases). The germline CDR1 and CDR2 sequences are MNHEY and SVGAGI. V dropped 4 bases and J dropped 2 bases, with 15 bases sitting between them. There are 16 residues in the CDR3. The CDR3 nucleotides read TGTGCCAGCAGTTCCGGGACTCCGATGGGCAATCAGCCCCAGCATTTT. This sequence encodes CASSSGTPMGNQPQHF.

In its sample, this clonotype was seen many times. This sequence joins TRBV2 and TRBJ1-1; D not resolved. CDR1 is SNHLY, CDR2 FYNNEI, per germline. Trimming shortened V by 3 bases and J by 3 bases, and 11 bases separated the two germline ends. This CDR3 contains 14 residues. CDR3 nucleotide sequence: TGTGCCAGCAGTGATTCCAGTTTGTACACTGAAGCTTTCTTT. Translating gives CASSDSSLYTEAFF.

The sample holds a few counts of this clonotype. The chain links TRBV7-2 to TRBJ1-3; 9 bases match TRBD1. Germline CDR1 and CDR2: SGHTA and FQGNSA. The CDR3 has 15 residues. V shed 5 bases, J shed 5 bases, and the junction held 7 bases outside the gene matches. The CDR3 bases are TGTGCCAGCAGCCGGACAGGGGTCTTCAGAAACACCATATATTTT. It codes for CASSRTGVFRNTIYF.

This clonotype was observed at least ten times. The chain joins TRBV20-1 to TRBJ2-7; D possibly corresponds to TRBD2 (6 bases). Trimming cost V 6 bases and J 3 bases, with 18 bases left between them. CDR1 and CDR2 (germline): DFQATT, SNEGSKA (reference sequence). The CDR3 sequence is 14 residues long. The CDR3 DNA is TGCAGTGCCCCTCCCTCTGGGGAGGACTACGAGCAGTACTTC. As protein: CSAPPSGEDYEQYF.

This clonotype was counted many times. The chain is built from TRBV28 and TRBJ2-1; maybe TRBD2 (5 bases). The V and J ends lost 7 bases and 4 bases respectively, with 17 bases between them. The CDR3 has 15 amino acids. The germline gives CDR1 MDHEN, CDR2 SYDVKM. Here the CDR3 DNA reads TGTGCCAGCACCAGGTCCGGAGGCTCTTACAATGAGCAGTTCTTC. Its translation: CASTRSGGSYNEQFF.

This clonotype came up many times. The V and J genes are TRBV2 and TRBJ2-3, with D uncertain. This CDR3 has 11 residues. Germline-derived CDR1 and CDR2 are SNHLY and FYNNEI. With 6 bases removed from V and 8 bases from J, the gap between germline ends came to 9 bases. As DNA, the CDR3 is TGTGCCAGCAGCCCCCTGGGTACGCAGTATTTT. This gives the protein CASSPLGTQYF.

DNA for the CDR3: TGTGCCAGCTCAGCCGGGACAGGGGGCCCCTACGAGCAGTACTTC. The encoded protein is CASSAGTGGPYEQYF. The chain carries TRBV18 and TRBJ2-7; TRBD1 agrees at 12 bases. The CDR3 has 15 residues. V was clipped by 5 bases and J by 2 bases; unmatched bases: 4. Germline-derived CDR1 and CDR2 are KGHSH and LQKENI.

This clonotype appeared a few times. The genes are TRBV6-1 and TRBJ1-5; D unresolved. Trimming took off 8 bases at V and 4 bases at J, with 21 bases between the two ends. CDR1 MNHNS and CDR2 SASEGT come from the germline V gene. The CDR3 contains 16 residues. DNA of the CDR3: TGTGCCAGCTGCTGCGTGGAGGGCAGGCGGAATCAGCCCCAGCATTTT. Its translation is CASCCVEGRRNQPQHF.

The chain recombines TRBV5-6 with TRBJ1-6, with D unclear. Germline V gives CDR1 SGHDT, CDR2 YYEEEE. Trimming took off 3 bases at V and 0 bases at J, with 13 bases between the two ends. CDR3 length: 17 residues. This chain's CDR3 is CASSSAGTSSYNSPLHF. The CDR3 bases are TGTGCCAGCAGCTCGGCCGGAACGTCCTCCTATAATTCACCCCTCCACTTT.

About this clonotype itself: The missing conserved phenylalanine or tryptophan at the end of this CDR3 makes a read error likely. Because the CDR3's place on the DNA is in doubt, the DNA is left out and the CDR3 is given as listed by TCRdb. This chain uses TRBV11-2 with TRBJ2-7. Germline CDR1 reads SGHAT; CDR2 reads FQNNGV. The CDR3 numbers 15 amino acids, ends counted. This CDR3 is CASSLGPGITYERYL.

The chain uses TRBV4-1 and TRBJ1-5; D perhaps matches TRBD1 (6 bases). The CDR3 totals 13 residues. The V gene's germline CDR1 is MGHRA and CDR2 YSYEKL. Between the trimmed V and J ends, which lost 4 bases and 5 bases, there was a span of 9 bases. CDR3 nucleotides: TGCGCCAGCAGCCGGACAGTTTATCAGCCCCAGCATTTT. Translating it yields CASSRTVYQPQHF.

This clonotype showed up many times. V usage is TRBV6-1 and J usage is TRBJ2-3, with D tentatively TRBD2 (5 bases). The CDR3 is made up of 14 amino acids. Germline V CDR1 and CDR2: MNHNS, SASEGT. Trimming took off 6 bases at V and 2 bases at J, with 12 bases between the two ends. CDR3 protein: CASSLAGLTDTQYF. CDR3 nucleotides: TGTGCCAGCAGCTTGGCGGGCCTCACAGATACGCAGTATTTT.

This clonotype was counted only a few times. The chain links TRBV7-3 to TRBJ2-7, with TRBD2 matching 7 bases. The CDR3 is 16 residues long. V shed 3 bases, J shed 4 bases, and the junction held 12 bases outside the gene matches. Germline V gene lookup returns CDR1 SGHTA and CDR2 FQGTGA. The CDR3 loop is CASSLPSGPGGYEQYF. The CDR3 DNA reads TGTGCCAGCAGCTTGCCTAGCGGTCCGGGGGGATACGAGCAGTACTTC.

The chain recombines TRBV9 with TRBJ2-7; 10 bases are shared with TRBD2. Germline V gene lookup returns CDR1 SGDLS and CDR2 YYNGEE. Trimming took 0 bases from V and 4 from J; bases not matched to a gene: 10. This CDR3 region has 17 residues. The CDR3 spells CASSVEASGRPPYEQYF. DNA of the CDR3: TGTGCCAGCAGCGTAGAGGCTAGCGGGAGACCACCATACGAGCAGTACTTC.

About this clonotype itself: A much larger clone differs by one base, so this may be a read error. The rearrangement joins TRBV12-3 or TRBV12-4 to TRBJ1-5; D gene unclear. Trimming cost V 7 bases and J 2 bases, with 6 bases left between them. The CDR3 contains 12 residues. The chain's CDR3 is CASTAGNQPQHF. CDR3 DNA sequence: TGTGCCAGCACCGCCGGCAATCAGCCCCAGCATTTT.

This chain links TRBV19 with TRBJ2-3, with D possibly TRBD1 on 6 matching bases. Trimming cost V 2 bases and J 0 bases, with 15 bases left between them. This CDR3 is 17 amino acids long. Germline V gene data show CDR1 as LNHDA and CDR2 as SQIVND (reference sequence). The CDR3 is CASSISRTGFSTDTQYF. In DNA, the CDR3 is TGTGCCAGTAGTATATCCCGCACAGGGTTTAGCACAGATACGCAGTATTTT.

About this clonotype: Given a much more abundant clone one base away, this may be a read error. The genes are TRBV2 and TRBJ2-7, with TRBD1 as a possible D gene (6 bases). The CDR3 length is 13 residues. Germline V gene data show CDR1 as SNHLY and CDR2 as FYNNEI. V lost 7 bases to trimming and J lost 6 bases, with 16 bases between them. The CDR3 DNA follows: TGTGCCAGCACCCGGGGACACCGTATCGAGCAGTACTTC. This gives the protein CASTRGHRIEQYF.

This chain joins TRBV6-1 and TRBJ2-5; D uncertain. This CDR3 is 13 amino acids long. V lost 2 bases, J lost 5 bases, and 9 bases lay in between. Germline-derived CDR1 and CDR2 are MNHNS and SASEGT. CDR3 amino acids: CASSEIRRETQYF. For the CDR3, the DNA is TGTGCCAGCAGTGAAATACGAAGGGAGACCCAGTACTTC.

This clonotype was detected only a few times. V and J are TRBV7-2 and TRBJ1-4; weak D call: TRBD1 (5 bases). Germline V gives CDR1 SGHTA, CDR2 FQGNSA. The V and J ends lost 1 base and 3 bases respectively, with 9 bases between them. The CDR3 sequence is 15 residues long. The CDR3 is CASSLGGSANEKLFF. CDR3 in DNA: TGTGCCAGCAGCTTAGGGGGCTCGGCTAATGAAAAACTGTTTTTT.

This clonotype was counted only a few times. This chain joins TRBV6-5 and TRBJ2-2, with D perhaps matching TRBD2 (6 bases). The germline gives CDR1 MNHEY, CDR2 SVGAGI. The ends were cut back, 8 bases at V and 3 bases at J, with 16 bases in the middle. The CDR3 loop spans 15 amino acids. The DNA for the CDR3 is TGTGCCAGCCGAGTTACAGGAGGGGACACCGGGGAGCTGTTTTTT. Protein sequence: CASRVTGGDTGELFF.

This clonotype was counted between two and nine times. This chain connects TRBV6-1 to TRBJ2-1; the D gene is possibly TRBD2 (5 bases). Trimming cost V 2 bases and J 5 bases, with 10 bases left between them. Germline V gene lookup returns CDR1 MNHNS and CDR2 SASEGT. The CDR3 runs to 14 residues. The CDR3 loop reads CASSERTLNNEQFF. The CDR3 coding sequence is TGTGCCAGCAGTGAAAGGACTTTAAACAATGAGCAGTTCTTC.

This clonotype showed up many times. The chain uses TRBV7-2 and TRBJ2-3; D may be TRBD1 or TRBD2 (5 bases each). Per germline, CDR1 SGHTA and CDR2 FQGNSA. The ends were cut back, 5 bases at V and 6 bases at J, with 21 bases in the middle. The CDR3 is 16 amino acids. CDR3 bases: TGTGCCAGCAGCCGGAATCCCACAGGCGGGTGGGATACGCAGTATTTT. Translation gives CASSRNPTGGWDTQYF. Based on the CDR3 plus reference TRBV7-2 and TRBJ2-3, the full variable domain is GAGVSQSPSNKVTEKGKDVELRCDPISGHTALYWYRQSLGQGLEFLIYFQGNSAPDKSGLPSDRFSAERTGGSVSTLTIQRTQQEDSAVYLCASSRNPTGGWDTQYFGPGTRLTVL.

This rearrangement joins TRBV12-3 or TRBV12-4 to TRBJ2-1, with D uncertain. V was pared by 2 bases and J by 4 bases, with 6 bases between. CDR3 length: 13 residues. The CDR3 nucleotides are TGTGCCAGCAGTTTAATCCAGTACAATGAGCAGTTCTTC. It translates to CASSLIQYNEQFF.

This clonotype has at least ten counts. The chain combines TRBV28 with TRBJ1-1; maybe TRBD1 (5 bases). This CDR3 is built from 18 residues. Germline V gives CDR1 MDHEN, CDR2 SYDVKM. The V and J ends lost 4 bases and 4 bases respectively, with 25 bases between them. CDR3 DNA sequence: TGTGCCAGCAGTTCCACCCGCCATGACCCTTGGGGCGGCACTGAAGCTTTCTTT. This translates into CASSSTRHDPWGGTEAFF.

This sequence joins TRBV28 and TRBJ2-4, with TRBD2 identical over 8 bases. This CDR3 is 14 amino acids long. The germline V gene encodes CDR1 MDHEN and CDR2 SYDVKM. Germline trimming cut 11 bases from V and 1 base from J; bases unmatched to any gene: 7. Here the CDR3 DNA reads TGTGCCTCGGGGGGGTGGGGGGCCAAAAACATTCAGTACTTC. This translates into CASGGWGAKNIQYF.

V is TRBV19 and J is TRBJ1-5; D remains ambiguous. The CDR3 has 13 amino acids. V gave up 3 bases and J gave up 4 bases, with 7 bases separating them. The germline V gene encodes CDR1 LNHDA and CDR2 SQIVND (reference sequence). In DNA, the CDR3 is TGTGCCAGTAGTATCCGACCGAATCAGCCCCAGCATTTT. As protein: CASSIRPNQPQHF.

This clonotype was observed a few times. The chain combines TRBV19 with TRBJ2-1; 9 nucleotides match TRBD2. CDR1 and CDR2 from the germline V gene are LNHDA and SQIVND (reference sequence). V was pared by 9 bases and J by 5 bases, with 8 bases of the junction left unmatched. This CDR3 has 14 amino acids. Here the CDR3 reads CASVGLAGNNEQFF. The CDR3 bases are TGTGCCAGCGTGGGGCTAGCGGGAAACAATGAGCAGTTCTTC.

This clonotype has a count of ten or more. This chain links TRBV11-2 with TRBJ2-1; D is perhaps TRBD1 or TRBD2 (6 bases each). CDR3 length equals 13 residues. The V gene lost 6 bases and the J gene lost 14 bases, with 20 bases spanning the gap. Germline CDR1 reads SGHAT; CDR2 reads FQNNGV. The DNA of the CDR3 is TGTGCCAGCAGGACCCTGGGGGGCGGTGGGAAGTTCTTC. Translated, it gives CASRTLGGGGKFF.